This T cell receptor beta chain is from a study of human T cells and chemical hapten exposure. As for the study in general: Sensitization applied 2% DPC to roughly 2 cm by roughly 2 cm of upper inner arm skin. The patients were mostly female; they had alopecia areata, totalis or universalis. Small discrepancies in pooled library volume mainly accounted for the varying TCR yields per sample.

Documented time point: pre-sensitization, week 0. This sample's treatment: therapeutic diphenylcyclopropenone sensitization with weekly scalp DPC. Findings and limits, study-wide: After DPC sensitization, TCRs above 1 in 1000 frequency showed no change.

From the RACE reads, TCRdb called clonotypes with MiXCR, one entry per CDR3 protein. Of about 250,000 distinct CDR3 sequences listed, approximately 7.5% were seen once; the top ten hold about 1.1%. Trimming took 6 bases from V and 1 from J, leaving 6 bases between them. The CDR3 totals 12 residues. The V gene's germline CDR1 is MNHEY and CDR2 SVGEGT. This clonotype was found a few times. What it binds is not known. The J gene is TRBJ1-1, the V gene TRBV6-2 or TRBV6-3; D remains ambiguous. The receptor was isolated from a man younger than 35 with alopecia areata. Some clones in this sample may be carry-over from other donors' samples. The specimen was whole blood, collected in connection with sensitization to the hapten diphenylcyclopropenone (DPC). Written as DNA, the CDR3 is TGTGCCAGCAGAGTACCGAACACTGAAGCTTTCTTT. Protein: CASRVPNTEAFF.